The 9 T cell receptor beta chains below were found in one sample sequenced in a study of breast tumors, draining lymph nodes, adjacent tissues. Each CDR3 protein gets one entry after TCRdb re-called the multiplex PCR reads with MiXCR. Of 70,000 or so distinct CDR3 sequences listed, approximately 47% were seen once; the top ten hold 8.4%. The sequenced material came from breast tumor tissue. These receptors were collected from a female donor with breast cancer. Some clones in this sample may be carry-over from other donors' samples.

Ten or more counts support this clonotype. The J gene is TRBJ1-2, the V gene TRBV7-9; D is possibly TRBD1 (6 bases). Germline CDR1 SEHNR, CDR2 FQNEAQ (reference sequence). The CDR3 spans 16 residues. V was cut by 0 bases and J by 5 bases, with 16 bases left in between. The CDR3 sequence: CASSLAGIPGQYGYTF. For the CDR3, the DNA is TGTGCCAGCAGCTTAGCCGGTATCCCCGGACAGTATGGCTACACCTTC.

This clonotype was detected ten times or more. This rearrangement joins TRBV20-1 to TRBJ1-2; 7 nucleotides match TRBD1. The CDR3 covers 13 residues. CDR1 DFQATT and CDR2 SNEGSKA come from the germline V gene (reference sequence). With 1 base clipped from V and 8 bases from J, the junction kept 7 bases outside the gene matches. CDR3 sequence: CSARGNRGGGYTF. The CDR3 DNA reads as TGCAGTGCTAGAGGGAACAGGGGTGGAGGCTACACCTTC.

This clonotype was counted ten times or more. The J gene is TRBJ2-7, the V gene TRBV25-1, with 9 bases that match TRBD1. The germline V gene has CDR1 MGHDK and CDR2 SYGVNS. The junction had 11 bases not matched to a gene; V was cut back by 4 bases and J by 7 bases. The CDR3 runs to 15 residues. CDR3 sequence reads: CASSAPGTGTLEQYF. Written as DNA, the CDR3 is TGTGCCAGCAGTGCACCCGGGACAGGGACGTTGGAGCAGTACTTC.

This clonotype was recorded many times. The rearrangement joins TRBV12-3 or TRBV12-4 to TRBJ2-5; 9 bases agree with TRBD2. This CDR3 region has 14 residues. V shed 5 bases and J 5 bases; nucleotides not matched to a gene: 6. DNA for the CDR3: TGTGCCAGCAGTCGAGCGGGGGGCAGGGAGACCCAGTACTTC. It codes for CASSRAGGRETQYF.

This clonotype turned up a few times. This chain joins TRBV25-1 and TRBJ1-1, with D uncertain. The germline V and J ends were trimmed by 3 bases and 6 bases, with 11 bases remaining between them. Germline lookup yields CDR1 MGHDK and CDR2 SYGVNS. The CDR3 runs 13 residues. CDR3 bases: TGTGCCAGCAGTGATTTTGGGAGCGCTGAAGCTTTCTTT. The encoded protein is CASSDFGSAEAFF.

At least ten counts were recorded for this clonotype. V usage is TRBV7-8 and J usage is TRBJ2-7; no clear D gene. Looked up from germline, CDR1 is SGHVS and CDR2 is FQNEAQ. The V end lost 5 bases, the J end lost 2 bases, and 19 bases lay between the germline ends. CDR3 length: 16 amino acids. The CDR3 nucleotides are TGTGCCAGCAGCCTAAGGGTGGCAGGATCGACCTACGAGCAGTACTTC. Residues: CASSLRVAGSTYEQYF.

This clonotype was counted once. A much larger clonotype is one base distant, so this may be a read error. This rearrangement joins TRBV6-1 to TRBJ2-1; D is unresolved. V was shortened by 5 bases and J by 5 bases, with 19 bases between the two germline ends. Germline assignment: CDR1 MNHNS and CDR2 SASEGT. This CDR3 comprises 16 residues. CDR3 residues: CASSHSSRHHNNEQFF. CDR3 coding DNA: TGTGCCAGCAGTCATAGTAGCCGCCACCATAACAATGAGCAGTTCTTC.

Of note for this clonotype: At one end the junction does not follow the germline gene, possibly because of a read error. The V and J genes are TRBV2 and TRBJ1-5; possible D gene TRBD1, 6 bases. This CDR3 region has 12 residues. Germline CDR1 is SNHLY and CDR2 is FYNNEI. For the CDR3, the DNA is TGTGCCAGCACCAAACAGGGTCAGCCCCGGCATTTT. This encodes CASTKQGQPRHF.

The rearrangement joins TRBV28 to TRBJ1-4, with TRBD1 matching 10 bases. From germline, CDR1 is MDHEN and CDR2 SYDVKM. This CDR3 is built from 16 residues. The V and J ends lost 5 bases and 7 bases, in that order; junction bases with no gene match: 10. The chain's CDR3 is CASSPYRDRGVEKLFF. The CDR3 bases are TGTGCCAGCAGTCCGTACCGGGACAGGGGCGTTGAAAAACTGTTTTTT.